Following are 6 T cell receptor beta chains from one sample sequenced in a study of blood T cells in healthy people across ages (dated by TCRdb to between 2015 and 2017). Preparation of the library involved 5' RACE. TCRdb lists the instrument as Illumina HiSeq 2500. A second PCR of roughly 7 to 11 cycles was performed with a sample-barcoded 5' primer and a J-beta primer mix. TCRdb cleaned the public reads at Q25 with fastp, built clones with MiXCR and kept in-frame beta chains. Identical CDR3 proteins give one entry, which carries the most common genes and DNA. The sample table contains about 1,000,000 distinct CDR3 sequences; only one count was recorded for more than 40% of them. Under 20% of the sample lies in the top ten. The sequenced sample was blood. These receptors originate from a woman aged 55-69 years in good health.

This chain uses TRBV19 with TRBJ2-1, with TRBD1 matching 8 bases. V lost 3 bases, J lost 3 bases, and 10 bases stayed unmatched. Germline V lookup: CDR1 LNHDA, CDR2 SQIVND (reference sequence). This CDR3 is 17 amino acids long. The DNA of the CDR3 is TGTGCCAGTAGTATCCGGACAGGGTTGGTAGGCTACAATGAGCAGTTCTTC. Translation: CASSIRTGLVGYNEQFF. The full variable domain, its missing parts supplied by reference TRBV19 and TRBJ2-1, is DGGITQSPKYLFRKEGQNVTLSCEQNLNHDAMYWYRQDPGQGLRLIYYSQIVNDFQKGDIAEGYSVSREKKESFPLTVTSAQKNPTAFYLCASSIRTGLVGYNEQFFGPGTRLTVL.

This clonotype was seen a few times. The chain carries TRBV27 and TRBJ2-3; TRBD2 agrees at 8 bases. Germline CDR1 and CDR2: MNHEY and SMNVEV (reference sequence). The ends lost 7 bases at V and 6 bases at J; junction bases unmatched: 12. The CDR3 runs 15 residues. This chain's CDR3 is CASTPYGRATDTQYF. In DNA form, the CDR3 reads TGTGCCAGCACTCCCTACGGGAGGGCCACCGATACGCAGTATTTT.

CDR3 sequence reads: CASSQDPPSGGSWNNEQFF. CDR3 in DNA: TGCGCCAGCAGCCAAGATCCCCCTAGCGGGGGTAGTTGGAACAATGAGCAGTTCTTC. The V call is TRBV4-1, the J call TRBJ2-1; 10 nucleotides align to TRBD2. Per the germline V gene, CDR1 is MGHRA and CDR2 is YSYEKL. The CDR3 extends over 19 amino acids. The V gene end was trimmed by 0 bases and the J gene end by 5 bases; junction bases not matched to a gene: 13.

Note on this clonotype: Sequence at one end of the junction differs from germline and may be a read error. V usage is TRBV6-1 and J usage is TRBJ1-3; D is unclear. The CDR3 runs 14 residues. CDR1 is MNHNS, CDR2 SASEGT, per germline. The CDR3 region is CASTERFSGNTIYF. The CDR3 DNA follows: TGTGCCAGCACTGAACGATTCTCTGGAAACACCATATATTTT.

This chain connects TRBV20-1 to TRBJ2-7; the D gene is possibly TRBD2 (6 bases). This CDR3 contains 13 residues. Trimming stripped 4 bases from V and 5 bases from J, with 15 bases between. Germline CDR1 reads DFQATT; CDR2 reads SNEGSKA (reference sequence). CDR3 residues: CSATNSGGHEQYF. DNA of the CDR3: TGCAGTGCTACAAATAGCGGAGGGCACGAGCAGTACTTC.

The table lists this clonotype with a few counts. The chain uses TRBV11-3 and TRBJ2-3; D gene uncertain. Germline V lookup: CDR1 SGHNT, CDR2 YENEEA. This CDR3 is 14 amino acids long. V was cut by 1 base and J by 6 bases, with 11 bases left in between. CDR3: CASSLGQPPDTQYF. The CDR3 DNA is TGTGCCAGCAGCTTAGGTCAGCCGCCCGATACGCAGTATTTT.